This is a list of T cell receptor beta chains from one sample in a study of T cell responses to AZD1222 COVID-19 vaccine. Profiled with immunoSEQ multiplex PCR; TCRdb holds only in-frame clones, not every one. The sample carries some 92,000 clones, roughly 90% recorded once. The specimen comprised peripheral blood, sampled on day 0 of AZD1222 vaccination. These receptor sequences come from an adult in good health. The conserved cysteine and the conserved F or W are not part of the CDR3 here.

length	V	J	CDR3
14	TRBV11-2	TRBJ2-2	ASSPIAGANTGELF
14	TRBV3-1/TRBV3-2	TRBJ1-5	ASSQGTGGGNQPQH
10	TRBV6-5	TRBJ2-1	ASRSLYNEQF
11	TRBV5-8	TRBJ1-2	ASSLGRNYGYT
13	TRBV5-6	TRBJ1-2	ASSLTGATLSGYT
16	TRBV6-2/TRBV6-3	TRBJ1-2	ASRPPGQGAKGDYGYT
13	TRBV4-1	TRBJ1-4	ASSHLRDRDEKLF
15	TRBV28	TRBJ2-3	ASSSFRGRGSTDTQY
13	TRBV5-4	TRBJ1-4	ASSWDRGQDEKLF
12	TRBV6-6	TRBJ1-2	ASSRDSINYGYT
13	TRBV15	TRBJ2-2	ATSRGRGTDGELF
12	TRBV11-1	TRBJ2-7	ASSLLQGPFEQY
14	TRBV11-3	TRBJ2-2	ASSSAGGMNTGELF
11	TRBV29-1	TRBJ2-1	SANRVSYNEQF
9	TRBV6-5	TRBJ1-1	ASRYQGEAF
14	TRBV6-2/TRBV6-3	TRBJ1-1	ASSPRDRSLNTEAF
11	TRBV15	TRBJ1-1	ATSVHSNTEAF
14	TRBV27	TRBJ2-1	ASSLSPLAGDNEQF
13	TRBV19	TRBJ1-4	ASSLRGTENEKLF
9	TRBV5-6	TRBJ1-2	ASSLPGSYT
12	TRBV30	TRBJ1-1	AWTPGPPNTEAF
10	TRBV28	TRBJ1-5	ASSLVRQPQH
15	TRBV7-9	TRBJ2-1	ASSPRGGRSSYNEQF
17	TRBV21-1	TRBJ1-1	ASSKNGGTGTGFGTEAF
11	TRBV5-4	TRBJ2-1	ASSLGQYNEQF
11	TRBV15	TRBJ2-2	ATSRDRGGELF
12	TRBV14	TRBJ1-5	ASSPSGVGGPQH
13	TRBV5-1	TRBJ2-7	ASRNRTSLTYEQY
10	TRBV24-1	TRBJ2-7	ATSDPGREQY
10	TRBV2	TRBJ1-1	ASHTGSLMTF
14	TRBV28	TRBJ1-2	ASSLLPGVPNYGYT
12	TRBV18	TRBJ1-1	ASSPSPSGTEAF
11	TRBV29-1	TRBJ2-1	SVEEGLEDEQF
9	TRBV28	TRBJ1-2	ASSSPILYT
14	TRBV28	TRBJ1-2	ASSPGGQPYNKGYT
16	TRBV7-6	TRBJ2-1	ASSLTEVGQSSYNEQF
11	TRBV3-1/TRBV3-2	TRBJ1-1	ASSRRGDTEAF
13	TRBV4-1	TRBJ2-3	ASSQPTGLPNTQY
14	TRBV28	TRBJ1-3	ASSSWATSSGNTIY
11	TRBV6-4	TRBJ1-5	ASNEKGNQPQH
12	TRBV27	TRBJ2-7	ASSLSAGTYEQY
13	TRBV3-1/TRBV3-2	TRBJ1-5	ASSPQLVGNQPQH
12	TRBV19	TRBJ2-7	ASSDSEIAYEQY
12	TRBV9	TRBJ2-7	ASSVDQGLYEQY
14	TRBV19	TRBJ1-1	ASSTTGTGIFFKAF
15	TRBV6-2/TRBV6-3	TRBJ1-1	ASSFRDRGFRNTEAF